The present entry profiles one T cell receptor beta chain with its context. A few counts support this clonotype. Its cognate antigen has yet to be identified. No clone much larger than this one lies a single base away; base qualities are absent. The data derive from a study of T-cell reconstitution after alpha-beta-depleted transplantation in children (dated by TCRdb to 2015 to 2016). Some background on the complete study: T-cell immune reconstitution after TCRalphabeta/CD19-depleted allogeneic hematopoietic cell transplantation in children was quantitatively tracked in the study by means of TCR repertoire profiling.

The paper as a whole reports these results and caveats: Apparently early alphabetaT-cell count recovery about two months after transplant reportedly relied on only several hundred rapidly expanded clones derived from non-depleted graft cells. In some patients, the high TCRbeta diversity seen at day 60 was put down to recipient T cells and intrathymic progenitors that had survived conditioning. The frequencies of hyperexpanded clones fell over the following months, and after one year, T-cell counts and TCRbeta diversity were mostly attributed to newly produced T cells.

Receptor libraries were prepared by PCR. TCRdb records Illumina HiSeq 2500 as the sequencer. To normalize quantification of the TCRbeta repertoire, the TCR libraries were built with molecular barcoding that relied on unique molecular identifiers. The public reads were quality trimmed at Q25 with fastp and then assembled into clones with MiXCR by TCRdb, keeping productive beta chains. A single entry per CDR3 protein holds the most common genes and DNA from its merged rows. Present in this sample are around 700,000 distinct CDR3 sequences, less than 15% of which were seen just once. The ten largest clones take up roughly 0.84% of the sample. This specimen's treatment or condition label, interpreted: allogeneic hematopoietic cell transplantation with graft depleted of TCRalphabeta T cells and CD19 B cells. The children who served as transplant recipients had been given grafts of TCRalphabeta/CD19-depleted allogeneic hematopoietic cells.

The sequences come from PBMCs, collected before TCRalphabeta/CD19-depleted stem cell transplant. The source is a girl aged 2-10 years with congenital amegakaryocytic thrombocytopenia, due to receive a stem cell transplant.

For the CDR3, the sequence is CASRGTSGPPGSRSGEQFF. The nucleotide sequence is given as TGTGCCAGCAGGGGGACTAGCGGTCCACCAGGGTCCCGTTCGGGTGAGCAGTTCTTC. The chain links TRBV2 with TRBJ2-1, with TRBD2 matching 11 junction bases. V is trimmed back by 6 bases and J by 9 bases, and the junction contains 22 bases that no gene match accounts for. Taken from cysteine to phenylalanine, the CDR3 has 19 residues. Here the CDR3 DNA is all that survives: 57 bases in frame from base 1. From a lookup of the germline V gene, CDR1 and CDR2 are SNHLY and FYNNEI.